The subject of this entry is one T cell receptor beta chain. Its antigen is currently unknown. The CDR3 totals 15 residues. Germline lookup yields CDR1 ENHRY and CDR2 SYGVKD. These data originate in a study of CXCR3-negative and CXCR3-positive naive CD8 T cells. Whole-study findings and limits: Naive subsets showed comparable surface CD5, and TCR interaction strength was also inferred from TRB CDR3 physicochemistry. Diversity proved comparably high across both naive subsets and much lower in memory CD8+ cells.

The authors made the TRB cDNA libraries by 5' RACE using UMI labels. TCRdb re-called the 5' RACE reads and gives one entry per CDR3 protein, without DNA. Its clone listing holds some 130,000 distinct CDR3 sequences. Cells classed as naive CD8+ T cells were CD45RO-CCR7+CD27+CD95-. The rearrangement joins TRBV10-3 to TRBJ2-7; TCRdb indicates TRBD1, and absent DNA this call remains unverified. Sequenced input: naive CXCR3- CD8+ T cells from blood. Subset in this sample: CD45RO-CCR7+CD27+CD95- naive CD8+ T cells lacking CXCR3 (TNR3-). This TCR was sampled from a human donor in good health. Some clones in this sample may be carry-over from other donors' samples. This chain's CDR3 is CAISDLTDSFYEQYF.